This T cell receptor beta chain was found in a study of Tregs in tolerant kidney transplant recipients. Study details: Recipients received nonmyeloablative bone marrow transplants from related graft donors, with transient mixed chimerism. Broader study findings: For some patients, primers changed over time, blocking nucleotide-level comparison. Biological reproducibility was not directly addressed, but technical replication error appeared minimal.

Germline CDR1 SGHVS, CDR2 FQNEAQ. This CDR3 has 15 residues. V dropped 4 bases and J dropped 6 bases, with 16 bases sitting between them. Recipient PBMCs carried a CFSE label and met irradiated graft donor PBMCs for over five days before FACS sorting. The table came from immunoSEQ multiplex PCR; TCRdb's copy has only in-frame clones and leaves some out. The table has approximately 8,000 clones, about 35% seen once. Comment on this clone: Its target is unknown.

This rearrangement joins TRBV7-8 to TRBJ2-1, with a possible D match to TRBD2 (6 bases). The sample here was CD8+ T cells from blood cultured with allogeneic cells, taken before the transplant. This TCR was recovered from a human patient who received a combined kidney and bone marrow transplant. The chain's CDR3 is CASSSPGGSGNEQFF. In DNA form, the CDR3 reads TGTGCCAGCAGCTCCCCTGGGGGTAGCGGCAATGAGCAGTTCTTC.